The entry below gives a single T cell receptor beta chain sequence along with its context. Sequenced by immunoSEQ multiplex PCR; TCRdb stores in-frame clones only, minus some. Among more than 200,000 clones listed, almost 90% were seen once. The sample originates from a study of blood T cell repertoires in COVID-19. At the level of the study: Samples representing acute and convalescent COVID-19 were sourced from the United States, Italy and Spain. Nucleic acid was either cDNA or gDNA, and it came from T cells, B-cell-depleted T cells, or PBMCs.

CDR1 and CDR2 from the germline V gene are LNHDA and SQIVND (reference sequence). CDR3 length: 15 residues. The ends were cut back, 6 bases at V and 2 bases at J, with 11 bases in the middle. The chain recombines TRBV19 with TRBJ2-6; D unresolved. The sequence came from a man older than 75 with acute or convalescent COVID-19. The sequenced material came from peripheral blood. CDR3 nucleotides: TGTGCCAGTAGCCAGCAGGTCGCTGGGGCCAACGTCCTGACTTTC. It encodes CASSQQVAGANVLTF. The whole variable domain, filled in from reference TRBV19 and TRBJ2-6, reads DGGITQSPKYLFRKEGQNVTLSCEQNLNHDAMYWYRQDPGQGLRLIYYSQIVNDFQKGDIAEGYSVSREKKESFPLTVTSAQKNPTAFYLCASSQQVAGANVLTFGAGSRLTVL.